This T cell receptor (beta chain) was observed in a study of T cell responses to AZD1222 COVID-19 vaccine. Study-wide results and caveats: The sample set comprised mostly white British donors with more females, and clonal diversity was possibly underestimated.

Recipients boosted at about 4 weeks or about 12 weeks are pooled. This clone was seen just once. Antigen: not known. TCRdb's copy holds only in-frame clones and misses some; the assay was immunoSEQ multiplex PCR. The data show 70,000 to 95,000 clones, more than 85% seen once. The CDR3 loop spans 11 amino acids. Per germline, CDR1 MDHEN and CDR2 SYDVKM. The V end was cut by 2 bases, the J end by 8 bases, with 4 bases between. The TCR sequence derives from an adult who received the AZD1222 COVID-19 vaccine. V usage is TRBV28 and J usage is TRBJ2-1, with D unresolved. The sequencing here drew on peripheral blood, taken 28 days after the second AZD1222 dose. CDR3 in amino acids: CASSLPDEQFF. CDR3 nucleotide sequence: TGTGCCAGCAGTTTACCCGATGAGCAGTTCTTC.